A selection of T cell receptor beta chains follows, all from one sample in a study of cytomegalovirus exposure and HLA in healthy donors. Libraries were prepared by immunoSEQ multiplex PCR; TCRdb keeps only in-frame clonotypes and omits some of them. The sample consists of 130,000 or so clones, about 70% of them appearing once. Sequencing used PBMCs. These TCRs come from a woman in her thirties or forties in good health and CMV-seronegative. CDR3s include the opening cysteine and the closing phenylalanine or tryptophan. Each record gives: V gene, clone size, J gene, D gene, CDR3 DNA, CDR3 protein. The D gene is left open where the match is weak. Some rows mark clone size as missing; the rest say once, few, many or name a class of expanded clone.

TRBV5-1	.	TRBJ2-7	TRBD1	TGCGCCAGCAGCTGGCAACAGGGGCAGTACGAGCAGTACTTC	CASSWQQGQYEQYF
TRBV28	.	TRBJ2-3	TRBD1	TGTGCCTCGACCCGGACAGGGGAGGAAACGCAGTATTTT	CASTRTGEETQYF
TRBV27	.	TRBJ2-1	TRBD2	TGTGCCAGCAGTTTAGGCTTCGAAGCGGGGGGGATTTACAATGAGCAGTTCTTC	CASSLGFEAGGIYNEQFF
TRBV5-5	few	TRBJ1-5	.	TGTGCCAGCAGCTTATCAGGGGCTTCTAATCAGCCCCAGCATTTT	CASSLSGASNQPQHF
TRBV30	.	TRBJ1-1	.	TGTGCCTGGAGTGTACGGTCTCGGACTGAAGCTTTCTTT	CAWSVRSRTEAFF
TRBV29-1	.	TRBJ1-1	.	TGCAGCGCCTCAGGGGCCCTGAACACTGAAGCTTTCTTT	CSASGALNTEAFF
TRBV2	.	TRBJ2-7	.	TGTGCCAGCAGTGACTCCGGACCAGCGACAGCCGAGCAGTACTTC	CASSDSGPATAEQYF
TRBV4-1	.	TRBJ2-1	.	TGCGCCAGCAGCCAGTTTCCCCAGGTTTCGGAATCCTACAATGAGCAGTTCTTC	CASSQFPQVSESYNEQFF
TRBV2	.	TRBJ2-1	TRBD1	TGTGCCAGCAGTGAAATGGGACAGGGAGGTGAGCAGTTCTTC	CASSEMGQGGEQFF
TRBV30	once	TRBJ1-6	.	TGTGCCTGGAGTGTAGGGGCCCTCCACTATAATTCACCCCTCCACTTT	CAWSVGALHYNSPLHF
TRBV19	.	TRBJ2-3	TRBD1	TGTGCCAGTAGTATAGGGAACAGCAGGGGGTCGCAGTATTTT	CASSIGNSRGSQYF
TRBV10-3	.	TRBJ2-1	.	TGTGCCATCAGTCCTAGACTACCCTCCTACAATGAGCAGTTCTTC	CAISPRLPSYNEQFF
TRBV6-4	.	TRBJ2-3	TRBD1	TGTGCCAGCAGTAGGGACAGTATCACAGATACGCAGTATTTT	CASSRDSITDTQYF
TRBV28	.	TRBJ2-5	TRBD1	TGTGCCAGCAGTTTGGACAGGGAGTACCAAGAGACCCAGTACTTC	CASSLDREYQETQYF
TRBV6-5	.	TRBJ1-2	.	TGTGCCAGCAGTTACTCCGAGACAGCTTACTATGGCTACACCTTC	CASSYSETAYYGYTF
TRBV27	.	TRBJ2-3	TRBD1	TGTGCCAGCAGTCCGGGACAGTTGAGGGATACGCAGTATTTT	CASSPGQLRDTQYF
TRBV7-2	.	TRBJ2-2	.	TGTGCCAGCAGCCAACAGTGGCTCGCGAACACCGGGGAGCTGTTTTTT	CASSQQWLANTGELFF
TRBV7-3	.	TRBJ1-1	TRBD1	TGTGCCAGCAGCTTAATTGGGACAGGGACGACTGAAGCTTTCTTT	CASSLIGTGTTEAFF
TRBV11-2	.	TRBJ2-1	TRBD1	TGTGCCAGCAGCTTAGACCAGGGGGCAATTAATGAGCAGTTCTTC	CASSLDQGAINEQFF
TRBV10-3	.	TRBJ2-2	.	TGTGCCTCTTCCGTGACGGGGAACACCGGGGAGCTGTTTTTT	CASSVTGNTGELFF
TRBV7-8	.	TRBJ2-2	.	TGTGCCAGCAGCTTTCCCCCCATTAGTTCGACAGGGGAGCTGTTTTTT	CASSFPPISSTGELFF
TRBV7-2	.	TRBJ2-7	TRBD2	TGTGCCAGCAGTTTCGGACTAGCGGTGTCCTACGAGCAGTACTTC	CASSFGLAVSYEQYF
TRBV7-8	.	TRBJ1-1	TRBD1	TGTGCCAGCAGCCCCCCGGGACAGGGCTCTGAAGCTTTCTTT	CASSPPGQGSEAFF
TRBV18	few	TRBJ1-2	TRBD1	TGTGCCAGCTCACGACAGGGTCGCGACTATGGCTACACCTTC	CASSRQGRDYGYTF
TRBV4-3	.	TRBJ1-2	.	TGCGCCAGCAGCCAAGCCGACCGTAGGGGTTTTTCCACCTTC	CASSQADRRGFSTF
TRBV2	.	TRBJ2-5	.	TGTGCCAGCAGTGAACGGCTGGACAGTTTGGAGACCCAGTACTTC	CASSERLDSLETQYF
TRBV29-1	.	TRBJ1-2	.	TGCAGCGTTGTTGGCGGGAAGTTTTATGGCTACACCTTC	CSVVGGKFYGYTF
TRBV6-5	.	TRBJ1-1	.	TGTGCCAGCAGACTTCGACAGAACACTGAAGCTTTCTTT	CASRLRQNTEAFF
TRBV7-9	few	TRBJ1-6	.	TGTGCCAGCAGCTTAGGGGACACTTCCTATAATTCACCCCTCCACTTT	CASSLGDTSYNSPLHF
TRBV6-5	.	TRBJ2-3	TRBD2	TGTGCCAGCAGTTCCTGGACTAGCGGGGGGCCGAATACGCAGTATTTT	CASSSWTSGGPNTQYF
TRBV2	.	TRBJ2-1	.	TGTGCCAGCAGGACCGCGCAGGGGACCTACAATGAGCAGTTCTTC	CASRTAQGTYNEQFF
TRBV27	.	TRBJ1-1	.	TGTGCCAGCAGACTGACAGGTTTGAACACTGAAGCTTTCTTT	CASRLTGLNTEAFF
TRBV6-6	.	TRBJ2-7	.	TGTGCCAGCAGTTACTCTAGCGCGTACGAGCAGTACTTC	CASSYSSAYEQYF
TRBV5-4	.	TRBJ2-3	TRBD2	TGTGCCAGCAGCCGGGGGGGGCGGAGCACAGATACGCAGTATTTT	CASSRGGRSTDTQYF